These 11 T cell receptor beta chains originate from one sample sequenced in a study of tumour-infiltrating T cells in Burkitt lymphoma. Sequenced by immunoSEQ multiplex PCR; TCRdb stores in-frame clones only, minus some. This table holds 45,000 to 60,000 clones, around 31% found once. Material for sequencing was tumor tissue. These receptors originate from a human donor with Burkitt lymphoma.

This chain joins TRBV6-5 and TRBJ1-5; D gene unclear. CDR3 length equals 13 residues. V was trimmed by 2 bases and J by 6 bases, leaving 8 bases between them. CDR1 and CDR2 (germline): MNHEY, SVGAGI. This CDR3 is CASSYVSGQPQHF. In DNA, the CDR3 is TGTGCCAGCAGTTACGTTAGCGGTCAGCCCCAGCATTTT.

This clone came up once. The chain couples TRBV5-6 to TRBJ1-6; D perhaps matches TRBD1 (5 bases). Trimming took off 3 bases at V and 7 bases at J, with 14 bases between the two ends. Germline V lookup: CDR1 SGHDT, CDR2 YYEEEE. This CDR3 comprises 15 residues. The CDR3, as DNA: TGTGCCAGCAGCTCGGCCGGGACGCCGAATTCACCCCTCCACTTT. Protein sequence: CASSSAGTPNSPLHF.

The chain recombines TRBV4-2 with TRBJ2-3; D not certain. The CDR3 contains 14 residues. With 0 bases removed from V and 2 bases from J, the gap between germline ends came to 6 bases. Per the germline V gene, CDR1 is LGHNA and CDR2 is YNFKEQ. CDR3 in amino acids: CASSQEPHTDTQYF. In DNA form, the CDR3 reads TGTGCCAGCAGCCAAGAACCACACACAGATACGCAGTATTTT.

This rearrangement joins TRBV11-1 to TRBJ1-2; D ambiguous. Trimming took off 5 bases at V and 6 bases at J, with 16 bases between the two ends. The CDR3 runs 14 residues. The germline CDR1 and CDR2 sequences are SGHAT and FQDESV (reference sequence). This CDR3 reads CASSHGRPTNGYTF. CDR3 nucleotides: TGTGCCAGCAGCCACGGACGGCCAACTAATGGCTACACCTTC.

The sample holds a few counts of this clone. The CDR3 region is CASRAGRYGYTF. The CDR3 region has the DNA TGTGCCAGCCGGGCCGGACGCTATGGCTACACCTTC. The chain combines TRBV6-5 with TRBJ1-2, with D unclear. CDR3 length: 12 amino acids. Germline loops: CDR1 MNHEY, CDR2 SVGAGI. V lost 8 bases to trimming and J lost 4 bases, with 11 bases between them.

The CDR3 protein is CASKRVMSNEKLFF. In nucleotides, the CDR3 is TGTGCCAGCAAGAGGGTTATGTCTAATGAAAAACTGTTTTTT. The chain joins TRBV6-6 to TRBJ1-4; D unclear. Germline V CDR1 and CDR2: MNHNY, SVGAGI (reference sequence). The CDR3 is 14 amino acids. V gave up 7 bases and J gave up 3 bases, with 12 bases separating them.

This chain uses TRBV7-2 with TRBJ1-5, with 8 bases identical to TRBD1. The germline CDR1 and CDR2 sequences are SGHTA and FQGNSA. This CDR3 has 13 residues. J was trimmed by 5 bases and V by 4 bases; bases with no gene match: 1. The CDR3 DNA follows: TGTGCCAGCAGCTCGACAGGGGATCAGCCCCAGCATTTT. It specifies CASSSTGDQPQHF.

The CDR3 nucleotides are TGCAGCATAAAACAGGGGGCTTTGCAGTACTTC. This codes for CSIKQGALQYF. The chain couples TRBV29-1 to TRBJ2-7; 9 bases match TRBD1. The CDR3 runs 11 residues. Germline loops: CDR1 SQVTM, CDR2 ANQGSEA. With 8 bases clipped from V and 9 bases from J, the junction kept 8 bases outside the gene matches.

The chain links TRBV30 to TRBJ1-1, with a possible D match to TRBD1 (5 bases). Germline V gives CDR1 GTSNPN, CDR2 SVGIG (reference sequence). Between the trimmed V and J ends, which lost 2 bases and 11 bases, there was a span of 9 bases. The CDR3 sequence is 10 residues long. The CDR3 sequence: CAWSRYRAFF. Written as DNA, the CDR3 is TGTGCCTGGAGTCGCTACAGGGCTTTCTTT.

Only one count was recorded for this clone. J is TRBJ1-6 and V is TRBV2; D is possibly TRBD1 (6 bases). CDR3 length: 15 residues. With 11 bases removed from V and 3 bases from J, the gap between germline ends came to 17 bases. From germline, CDR1 is SNHLY and CDR2 FYNNEI. CDR3 DNA: TGTGCCTCTGCGGGGGGCAGCAACTATAATTCACCCCTCCACTTT. Amino acid sequence: CASAGGSNYNSPLHF.

This clone has just a few counts. The chain recombines TRBV10-3 with TRBJ2-2, with a weak D call TRBD2 (7 bases). The germline V and J ends were trimmed by 4 bases and 0 bases, with 12 bases remaining between them. The CDR3 extends over 16 amino acids. Germline CDR1 reads ENHRY; CDR2 reads SYGVKD. CDR3 in amino acids: CAISGGGTSNTGELFF. CDR3 coding DNA: TGTGCCATCAGTGGGGGAGGGACATCGAACACCGGGGAGCTGTTTTTT.